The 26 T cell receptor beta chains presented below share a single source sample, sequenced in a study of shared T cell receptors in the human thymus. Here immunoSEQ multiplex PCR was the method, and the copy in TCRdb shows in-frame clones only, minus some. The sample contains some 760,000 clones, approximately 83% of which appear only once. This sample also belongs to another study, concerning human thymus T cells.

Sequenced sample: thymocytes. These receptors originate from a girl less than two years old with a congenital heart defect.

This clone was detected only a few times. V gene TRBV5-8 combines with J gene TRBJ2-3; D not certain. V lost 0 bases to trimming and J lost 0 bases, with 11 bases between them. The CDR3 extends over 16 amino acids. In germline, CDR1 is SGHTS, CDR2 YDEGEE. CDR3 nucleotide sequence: TGTGCCAGCAGCTTGGTCGTGGCAACAAGCACAGATACGCAGTATTTT. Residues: CASSLVVATSTDTQYF.

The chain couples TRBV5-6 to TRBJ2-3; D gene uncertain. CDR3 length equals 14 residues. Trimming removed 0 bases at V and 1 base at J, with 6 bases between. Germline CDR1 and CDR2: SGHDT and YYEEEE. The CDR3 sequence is CASSLAEGTDTQYF. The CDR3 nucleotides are TGTGCCAGCAGCTTGGCTGAGGGCACAGATACGCAGTATTTT.

CDR3 DNA sequence: TGTGCCAGCGTTCAGGGGGCAAACTATGGCTACACCTTC. It translates to CASVQGANYGYTF. The chain carries TRBV10-3 and TRBJ1-2; 8 bases are shared with TRBD1. V was pared by 10 bases and J by 2 bases, with 6 bases of the junction left unmatched. CDR1 ENHRY and CDR2 SYGVKD come from the germline V gene. The CDR3 length is 13 residues.

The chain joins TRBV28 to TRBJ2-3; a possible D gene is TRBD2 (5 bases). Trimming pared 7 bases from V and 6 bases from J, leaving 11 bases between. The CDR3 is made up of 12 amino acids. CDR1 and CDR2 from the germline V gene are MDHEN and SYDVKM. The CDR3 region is CASNLRGDTQYF. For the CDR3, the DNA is TGTGCCAGCAACCTCAGAGGGGATACGCAGTATTTT.

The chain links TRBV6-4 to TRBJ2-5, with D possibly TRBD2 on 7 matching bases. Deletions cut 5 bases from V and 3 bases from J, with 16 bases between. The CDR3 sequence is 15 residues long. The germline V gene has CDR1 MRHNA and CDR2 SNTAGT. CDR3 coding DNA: TGTGCCAGCAGTCAAGGGGGGGAGCAAAAAGAGACCCAGTACTTC. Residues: CASSQGGEQKETQYF.

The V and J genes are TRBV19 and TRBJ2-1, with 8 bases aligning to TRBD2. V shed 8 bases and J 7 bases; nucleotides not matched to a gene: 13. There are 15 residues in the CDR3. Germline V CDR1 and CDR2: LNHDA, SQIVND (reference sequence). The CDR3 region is CASRTLAVRENEQFF. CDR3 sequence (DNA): TGTGCCAGTCGCACACTAGCGGTCCGGGAGAATGAGCAGTTCTTC.

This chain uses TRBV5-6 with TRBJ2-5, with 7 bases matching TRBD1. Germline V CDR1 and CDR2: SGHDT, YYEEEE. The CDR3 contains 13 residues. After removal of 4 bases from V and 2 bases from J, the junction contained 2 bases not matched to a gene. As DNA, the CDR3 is TGTGCCAGCAGCCAGGACAGGCAAGAGACCCAGTACTTC. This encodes CASSQDRQETQYF.

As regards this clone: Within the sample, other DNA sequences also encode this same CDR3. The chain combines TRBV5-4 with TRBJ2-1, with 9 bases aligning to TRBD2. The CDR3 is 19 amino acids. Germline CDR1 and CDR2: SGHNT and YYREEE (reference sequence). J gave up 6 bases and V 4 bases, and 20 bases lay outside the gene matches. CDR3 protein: CASSPARGAGGPRGNEQFF. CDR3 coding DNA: TGTGCCAGCAGCCCTGCTCGGGGAGCGGGGGGCCCCAGGGGCAATGAGCAGTTCTTC. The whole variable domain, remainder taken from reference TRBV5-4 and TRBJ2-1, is ETGVTQSPTHLIKTRGQQVTLRCSSQSGHNTVSWYQQALGQGPQFIFQYYREEENGRGNFPPRFSGLQFPNYSSELNVNALELDDSALYLCASSPARGAGGPRGNEQFFGPGTRLTVL.

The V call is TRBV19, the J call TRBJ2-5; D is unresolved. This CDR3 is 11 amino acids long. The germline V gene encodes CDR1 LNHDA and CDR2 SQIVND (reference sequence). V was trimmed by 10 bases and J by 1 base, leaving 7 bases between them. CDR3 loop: CATLFQETQYF. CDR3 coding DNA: TGTGCCACTCTGTTCCAAGAGACCCAGTACTTC.

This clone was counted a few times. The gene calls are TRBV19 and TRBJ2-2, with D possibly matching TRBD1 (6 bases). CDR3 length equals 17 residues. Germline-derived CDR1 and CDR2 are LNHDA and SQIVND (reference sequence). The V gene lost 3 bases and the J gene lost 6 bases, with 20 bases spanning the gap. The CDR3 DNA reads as TGTGCCAGTAGTATGGTTCTTGGCAGGGGCCCCCCCGGGGAGCTGTTTTTT. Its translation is CASSMVLGRGPPGELFF.

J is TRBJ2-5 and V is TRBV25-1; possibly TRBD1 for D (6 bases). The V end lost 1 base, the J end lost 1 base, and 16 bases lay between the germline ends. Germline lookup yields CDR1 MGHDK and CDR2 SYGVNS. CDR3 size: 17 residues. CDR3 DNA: TGTGCCAGCAGTGAATTTTGGCAGGGGTTACTCCAAGAGACCCAGTACTTC. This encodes CASSEFWQGLLQETQYF. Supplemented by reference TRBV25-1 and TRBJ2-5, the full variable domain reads EADIYQTPRYLVIGTGKKITLECSQTMGHDKMYWYQQDPGMELHLIHYSYGVNSTEKGDLSSESTVSRIRTEHFPLTLESARPSHTSQYLCASSEFWQGLLQETQYFGPGTRLLVL.

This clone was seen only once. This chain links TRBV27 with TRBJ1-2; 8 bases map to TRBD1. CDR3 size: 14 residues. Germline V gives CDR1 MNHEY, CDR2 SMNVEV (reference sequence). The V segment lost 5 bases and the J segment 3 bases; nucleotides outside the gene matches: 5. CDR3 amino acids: CASSPLDRDYGYTF. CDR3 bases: TGTGCCAGCAGTCCATTGGACAGGGACTATGGCTACACCTTC.

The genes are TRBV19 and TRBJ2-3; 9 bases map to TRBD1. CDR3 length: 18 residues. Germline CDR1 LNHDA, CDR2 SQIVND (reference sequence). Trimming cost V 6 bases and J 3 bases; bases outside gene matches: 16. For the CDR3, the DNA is TGTGCCAGTAGCTCGGGACAGGGCACAATTGAGTATACAGATACGCAGTATTTT. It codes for CASSSGQGTIEYTDTQYF.

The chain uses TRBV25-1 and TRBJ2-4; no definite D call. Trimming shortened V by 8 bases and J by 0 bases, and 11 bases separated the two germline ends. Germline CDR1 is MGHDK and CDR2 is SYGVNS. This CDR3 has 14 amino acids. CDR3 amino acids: CASATAEAKNIQYF. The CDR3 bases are TGTGCCAGCGCAACTGCGGAAGCCAAAAACATTCAGTACTTC. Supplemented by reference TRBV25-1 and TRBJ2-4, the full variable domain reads EADIYQTPRYLVIGTGKKITLECSQTMGHDKMYWYQQDPGMELHLIHYSYGVNSTEKGDLSSESTVSRIRTEHFPLTLESARPSHTSQYLCASATAEAKNIQYFGAGTRLSVL.

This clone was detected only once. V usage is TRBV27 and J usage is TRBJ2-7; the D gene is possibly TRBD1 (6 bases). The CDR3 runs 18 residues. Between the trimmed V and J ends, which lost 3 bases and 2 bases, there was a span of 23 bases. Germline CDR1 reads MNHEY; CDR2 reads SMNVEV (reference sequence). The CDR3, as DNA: TGTGCCAGCAGTTTGGTGGGCCCACAGGGCCTTAGACCCTACGAGCAGTACTTC. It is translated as CASSLVGPQGLRPYEQYF.

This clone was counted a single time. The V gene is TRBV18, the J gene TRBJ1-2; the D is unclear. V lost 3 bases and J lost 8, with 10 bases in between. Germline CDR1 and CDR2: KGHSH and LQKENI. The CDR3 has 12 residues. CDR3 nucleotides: TGTGCCAGCTCACCCCCGGATAGCGGCTACACCTTC. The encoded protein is CASSPPDSGYTF.

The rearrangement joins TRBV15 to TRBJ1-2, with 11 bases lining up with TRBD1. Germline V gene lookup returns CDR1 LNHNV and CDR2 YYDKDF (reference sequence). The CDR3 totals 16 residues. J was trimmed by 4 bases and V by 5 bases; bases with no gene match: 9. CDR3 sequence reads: CATSQDRGRHSYGYTF. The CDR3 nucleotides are TGTGCCACCAGCCAGGACAGGGGGCGTCATAGCTATGGCTACACCTTC. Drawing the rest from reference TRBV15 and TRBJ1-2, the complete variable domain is DAMVIQNPRYQVTQFGKPVTLSCSQTLNHNVMYWYQQKSSQAPKLLFHYYDKDFNNEADTPDNFQSRRPNTSFCFLDIRSPGLGDTAMYLCATSQDRGRHSYGYTFGSGTRLTVV.

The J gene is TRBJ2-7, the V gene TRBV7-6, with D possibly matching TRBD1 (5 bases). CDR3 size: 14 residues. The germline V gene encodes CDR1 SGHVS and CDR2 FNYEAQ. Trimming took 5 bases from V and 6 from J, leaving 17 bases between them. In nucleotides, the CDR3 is TGTGCCAGCAGCCCATCAGGGAAAACGTGCGAGCAGTACTTC. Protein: CASSPSGKTCEQYF.

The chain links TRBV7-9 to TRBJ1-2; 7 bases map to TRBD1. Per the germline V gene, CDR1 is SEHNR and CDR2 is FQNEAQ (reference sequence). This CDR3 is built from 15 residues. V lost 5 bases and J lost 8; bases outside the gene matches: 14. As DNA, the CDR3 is TGTGCCAGCAGCCCCCCAGGGGGTTGTCTCTTGGGCTACACCTTC. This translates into CASSPPGGCLLGYTF. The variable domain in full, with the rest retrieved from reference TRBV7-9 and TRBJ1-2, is DTGVSQNPRHKITKRGQNVTFRCDPISEHNRLYWYRQTLGQGPEFLTYFQNEAQLEKSRLLSDRFSAERPKGSFSTLEIQRTEQGDSAMYLCASSPPGGCLLGYTFGSGTRLTVV.

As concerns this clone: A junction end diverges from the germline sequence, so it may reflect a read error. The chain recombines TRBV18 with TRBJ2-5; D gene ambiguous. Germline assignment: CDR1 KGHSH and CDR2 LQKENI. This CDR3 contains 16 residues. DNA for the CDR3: TGTGCCAGCTCACCACGTTATACAGTGATCCAAGAGAACCAGTACTTC. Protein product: CASSPRYTVIQENQYF.

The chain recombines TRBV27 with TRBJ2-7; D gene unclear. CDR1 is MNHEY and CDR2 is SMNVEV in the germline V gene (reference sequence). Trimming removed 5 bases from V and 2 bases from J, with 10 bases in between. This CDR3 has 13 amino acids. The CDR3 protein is CASSQKRAYEQYF. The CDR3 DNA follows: TGTGCCAGCAGTCAAAAGAGAGCCTACGAGCAGTACTTC.

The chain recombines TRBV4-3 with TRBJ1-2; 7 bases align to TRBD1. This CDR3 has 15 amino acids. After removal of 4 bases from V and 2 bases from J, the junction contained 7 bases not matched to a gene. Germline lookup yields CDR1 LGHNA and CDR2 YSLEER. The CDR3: CASSPRDRVNYGYTF. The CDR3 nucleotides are TGCGCCAGCAGCCCTAGAGACAGGGTGAACTATGGCTACACCTTC.

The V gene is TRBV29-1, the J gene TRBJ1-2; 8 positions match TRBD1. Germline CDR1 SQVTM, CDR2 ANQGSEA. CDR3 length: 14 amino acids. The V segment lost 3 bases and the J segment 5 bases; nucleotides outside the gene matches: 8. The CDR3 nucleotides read TGCAGCGTTGATAGACAGGGGAGTTGGTATGGCTACACCTTC. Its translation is CSVDRQGSWYGYTF. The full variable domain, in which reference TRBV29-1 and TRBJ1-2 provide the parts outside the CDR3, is SAVISQKPSRDICQRGTSLTIQCQVDSQVTMMFWYRQQPGQSLTLIATANQGSEATYESGFVIDKFPISRPNLTFSTLTVSNMSPEDSSIYLCSVDRQGSWYGYTFGSGTRLTVV.

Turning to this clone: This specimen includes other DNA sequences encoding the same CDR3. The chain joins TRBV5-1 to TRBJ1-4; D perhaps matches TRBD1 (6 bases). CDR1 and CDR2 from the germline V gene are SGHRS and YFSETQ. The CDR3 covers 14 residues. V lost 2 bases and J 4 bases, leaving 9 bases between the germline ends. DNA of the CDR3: TGCGCCAGCAGCTTTGGACAGCTTAATGAAAAACTGTTTTTT. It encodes CASSFGQLNEKLFF.

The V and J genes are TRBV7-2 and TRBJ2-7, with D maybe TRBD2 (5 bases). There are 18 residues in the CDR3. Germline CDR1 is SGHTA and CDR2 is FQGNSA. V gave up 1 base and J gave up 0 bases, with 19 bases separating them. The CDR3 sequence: CASSLGRSGDFSSYEQYF. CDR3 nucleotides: TGTGCCAGCAGCTTAGGGCGGAGCGGAGATTTTAGCTCCTACGAGCAGTACTTC.

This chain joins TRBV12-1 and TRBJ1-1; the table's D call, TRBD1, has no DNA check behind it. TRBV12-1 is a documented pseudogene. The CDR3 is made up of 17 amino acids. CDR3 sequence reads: CASSFESPGTANTEAFF. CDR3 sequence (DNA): TGTGCCAGCAGCTTTGAGTCCCCCGGGACAGCTAACACTGAAGCTTTCTTT.